These T cell receptor beta chains were read from a single sample in a study of T cells in narcolepsy. Here immunoSEQ multiplex PCR was the method, and the copy in TCRdb shows in-frame clones only, minus some. The repertoire has 26,000 or so clones, 70% to 80% of them found once; the top ten carry roughly 3.2%. Sequenced input: CD45RA- memory CD4+ T cells from PBMCs. The receptors come from a human donor with narcolepsy. Both conserved end residues are part of each CDR3. The order of the fields is clone size, J gene, D gene, V gene, CDR3 DNA, CDR3 protein. The D gene is left open where the match is weak. Part of the rows lack a size; the others show once, few, many or a class for expanded clones.

size: NA; J: TRBJ2-7; D: NA; V: TRBV6-1; DNA: TGTGCCAGCAGTCTCGTCGGGCTGCAGTACTTC; CDR3: CASSLVGLQYF
size: NA; J: TRBJ1-2; D: NA; V: TRBV21-1; DNA: TGTGCCAGCAGCAAAGGCTCTGGACAGAGCTATGGCTACACCTTC; CDR3: CASSKGSGQSYGYTF
size: few; J: TRBJ2-1; D: NA; V: TRBV2; DNA: TGTGCCAGCACTGACTTCTACAATGAGCAGTTCTTC; CDR3: CASTDFYNEQFF
size: NA; J: TRBJ2-5; D: TRBD2; V: TRBV28; DNA: TGTGCCAGCAGGCCCTCTAGCGGGGGGGAGACCCAGTACTTC; CDR3: CASRPSSGGETQYF
size: NA; J: TRBJ2-2; D: NA; V: TRBV5-1; DNA: TGCGCCAGCAGCTTGAATCCTGTTCCCACCGGGGAGCTGTTTTTT; CDR3: CASSLNPVPTGELFF
size: NA; J: TRBJ2-7; D: TRBD2; V: TRBV6-1; DNA: TGTGCCAGCACTGAAACAGGGAGGACTAGCGGGGTGGAGCAGTACTTC; CDR3: CASTETGRTSGVEQYF
size: NA; J: TRBJ2-7; D: TRBD1; V: TRBV19; DNA: TGTGCCAGTAGTAGTTCGTGGACAGGGTGGCGGTACGAGCAGTACTTC; CDR3: CASSSSWTGWRYEQYF
size: NA; J: TRBJ1-2; D: NA; V: TRBV29-1; DNA: TGCAGCGTTAGGGGGGCCAACTATGGCTACACCTTC; CDR3: CSVRGANYGYTF
size: NA; J: TRBJ2-3; D: TRBD2; V: TRBV28; DNA: TGTGCCAGCATGAAGGCGGGGGTCAGCACAGATACGCAGTATTTT; CDR3: CASMKAGVSTDTQYF
size: NA; J: TRBJ2-1; D: NA; V: TRBV7-9; DNA: TGTGCCAGCAGCTTGGGGGGATCCTACAATGAGCAGTTCTTC; CDR3: CASSLGGSYNEQFF
size: NA; J: TRBJ2-1; D: TRBD2; V: TRBV5-4; DNA: TGTGCCAGCAGCCCCCGACTAGCGGGCAATGAGCAGTTCTTC; CDR3: CASSPRLAGNEQFF
size: NA; J: TRBJ2-1; D: NA; V: TRBV7-2; DNA: TGTGCCAGCAGCTTACAAGCCCTCTACAATGAGCAGTTCTTC; CDR3: CASSLQALYNEQFF
size: few; J: TRBJ2-7; D: TRBD2; V: TRBV10-2; DNA: TGCGCCAGCATAGATAGCGGGGCCTACGAGCAGTACTTC; CDR3: CASIDSGAYEQYF
size: once; J: TRBJ1-2; D: NA; V: TRBV7-2; DNA: TGTGCCAGCAGCTCTACAGGGACTGGCTACACCTTC; CDR3: CASSSTGTGYTF
size: NA; J: TRBJ2-6; D: TRBD2; V: TRBV13; DNA: TGTGCCAGCAGCCCCGGACTAGCGGGGGTCTCTGGGGCCAACGTCCTGACTTTC; CDR3: CASSPGLAGVSGANVLTF
size: NA; J: TRBJ2-1; D: TRBD2; V: TRBV10-3; DNA: TGTGCCATCAGTGGAGGGCTAGCGGGGGGAATTGAGCAGTTCTTC; CDR3: CAISGGLAGGIEQFF
size: once; J: TRBJ1-1; D: TRBD1; V: TRBV29-1; DNA: TGCAGCTGGAATCGCGCGGGACAGTTCATGAACACTGAAGCTTTCTTT; CDR3: CSWNRAGQFMNTEAFF
size: NA; J: TRBJ1-4; D: TRBD1; V: TRBV5-6; DNA: TGTGCCAGCAGCTACCAACAGGGGGGCGTAGAAAAACTGTTTTTT; CDR3: CASSYQQGGVEKLFF
size: NA; J: TRBJ1-4; D: NA; V: TRBV4-1; DNA: TGCGCCAGCAGCCGACTAGAGGGGGCAACTAATGAAAAACTGTTTTTT; CDR3: CASSRLEGATNEKLFF
size: NA; J: TRBJ1-5; D: NA; V: TRBV6-1; DNA: TGTGCCAGCAGGCCCGCCTTAGGAAATCAGCCCCAGCATTTT; CDR3: CASRPALGNQPQHF
size: NA; J: TRBJ1-2; D: NA; V: TRBV7-2; DNA: TGTGCCAGCAGCTTAGGAAAGGTTAACTATGGCTACACCTTC; CDR3: CASSLGKVNYGYTF
size: NA; J: TRBJ2-7; D: TRBD2; V: TRBV5-1; DNA: TGCGCCAGCAGCCTGGGACTAGCGGGGCGCGGGGCCTACGAGCAGTACTTC; CDR3: CASSLGLAGRGAYEQYF
size: NA; J: TRBJ1-2; D: NA; V: TRBV19; DNA: TGTGCCAGTAGTATGGGTACAGCGAACTATGGCTACACCTTC; CDR3: CASSMGTANYGYTF
size: medium-sized; J: TRBJ1-6; D: TRBD1; V: TRBV2; DNA: TGTGCCAGCAGTACAGGGGTTTCTTCACCCCTCCACTTT; CDR3: CASSTGVSSPLHF
size: NA; J: TRBJ1-1; D: NA; V: TRBV28; DNA: TGTGCCAGCAGGCCACCGGTCGGCCCTGAAGCTTTCTTT; CDR3: CASRPPVGPEAFF
size: NA; J: TRBJ2-3; D: NA; V: TRBV7-9; DNA: TGTGCCAGCAGCTTAAGTTTGAAGGACCAAACGCAGTATTTT; CDR3: CASSLSLKDQTQYF
size: NA; J: TRBJ2-5; D: NA; V: TRBV5-6; DNA: TGTGCCAGCCGTCTTAGGGGATTCCAAGAGACCCAGTACTTC; CDR3: CASRLRGFQETQYF
size: NA; J: TRBJ1-2; D: TRBD1; V: TRBV30; DNA: TGTGCCTGGAACCTCAATCCGACAGGGAACTATGGCTACACCTTC; CDR3: CAWNLNPTGNYGYTF
size: once; J: TRBJ1-1; D: NA; V: TRBV10-2; DNA: TGCGCCAGCAGTGAGTCGGGCCAGTTTAGCGCTGAAGCTTTCTTT; CDR3: CASSESGQFSAEAFF
size: NA; J: TRBJ1-1; D: NA; V: TRBV28; DNA: TGTGCCAGCAGTTTAGCCTGGAACACTGAAGCTTTCTTT; CDR3: CASSLAWNTEAFF
size: NA; J: TRBJ2-7; D: TRBD2; V: TRBV4-1; DNA: TGCGCCAGCAGCCAACCTGGGACTAGCGGGGAGACCGCGTACTTC; CDR3: CASSQPGTSGETAYF
size: NA; J: TRBJ2-4; D: TRBD1; V: TRBV6-6; DNA: TGTGCCAGCAGTTACCTTGGACAGGGAGCCAAAAACATTCAGTACTTC; CDR3: CASSYLGQGAKNIQYF
size: NA; J: TRBJ1-6; D: NA; V: TRBV12-2; DNA: TGTGCAAGTCGCTTACGACAGGGGGCGAGCTCCTATAATTCACCCCTCCACTTT; CDR3: CASRLRQGASSYNSPLHF
size: NA; J: TRBJ2-1; D: TRBD1; V: TRBV5-1; DNA: TGCGCCAGCGGCCGGGACAGCTCCTACAATGAGCAGTTCTTC; CDR3: CASGRDSSYNEQFF
size: NA; J: TRBJ1-5; D: NA; V: TRBV2; DNA: TGTGCCAGCAGTTCTGACACTAGCAATCAGCCCCAGCATTTT; CDR3: CASSSDTSNQPQHF
size: NA; J: TRBJ2-5; D: NA; V: TRBV15; DNA: TGTGCCACCAGCAACGATCAGGCGCAAGAGACCCAGTACTTC; CDR3: CATSNDQAQETQYF
size: NA; J: TRBJ2-7; D: NA; V: TRBV7-9; DNA: TGTGCCAGCAGCTTGACAGGCTACGAGCAGTACTTC; CDR3: CASSLTGYEQYF
size: once; J: TRBJ2-3; D: TRBD1; V: TRBV7-2; DNA: TGTGCCAGCAGCCTCGAAACAGGGGTCGGTACGCAGTATTTT; CDR3: CASSLETGVGTQYF
size: NA; J: TRBJ2-5; D: TRBD2; V: TRBV6-6; DNA: TGTGCCAGCAGTTATGGGACTAGCGGACTTACGACCCAGTACTTC; CDR3: CASSYGTSGLTTQYF
size: NA; J: TRBJ1-2; D: NA; V: TRBV11-3; DNA: TGTGCCAGCAGCTACCTACAGGGACCAAACACCTTC; CDR3: CASSYLQGPNTF
size: few; J: TRBJ2-7; D: NA; V: TRBV7-8; DNA: TGTGCCAGCAGCTTAGGGCAGGGAGGCCAAAAGTACTTC; CDR3: CASSLGQGGQKYF
size: NA; J: TRBJ2-1; D: NA; V: TRBV7-2; DNA: TGTGCCAGCAGCCCTGACCGGCCCAGTGAGCAGTTCTTC; CDR3: CASSPDRPSEQFF